A selection of T cell receptor beta chains follows, all from one sample in a study of cytomegalovirus exposure and HLA in healthy donors. Libraries were prepared by immunoSEQ multiplex PCR; TCRdb keeps only in-frame clonotypes and omits some of them. Among 90,000 to 150,000 clones, more than 85% were seen once, and the ten largest hold nearly 4.5%. The specimen sequenced was PBMCs. Every receptor here comes from a man aged 18 to 29 in good health and CMV-seropositive. Both conserved end residues are trimmed from each CDR3.

CDR3	V	J
ASSSGQGSHEQY	TRBV11-3	TRBJ2-7
ASSLSAGANVLT	TRBV27	TRBJ2-6
ASSQDRDRGVYGYT	TRBV4-3	TRBJ1-2
ASSARLTEKLF	TRBV19	TRBJ1-4
ASSYRDRQYFSGANVLT	TRBV28	TRBJ2-6
ASSLGGQGAPGNIQY	TRBV18	TRBJ2-4
ASSQLDRTNYGYT	TRBV4-1	TRBJ1-2
ASKGTGNVLPQH	TRBV2	TRBJ1-5
AWSVSGGFGELF	TRBV30	TRBJ2-2
AISESKGANTEAF	TRBV10-3	TRBJ1-1
ASSSVGEGNTEAF	TRBV11-2	TRBJ1-1
ASSISPGQNSGNTIY	TRBV18	TRBJ1-3
ASSSRDRGGYGYT	TRBV28	TRBJ1-2
ASSLWQGRNEQF	TRBV5-4	TRBJ2-1
ASNRPGFFGEQY	TRBV5-8	TRBJ2-7
ASSLDRGSYGYT	TRBV5-4	TRBJ1-2
ASSPRTSPKNTEAF	TRBV18	TRBJ1-1
ASSDRYSGVSPLH	TRBV6-4	TRBJ1-6
ATSVRQGTTEAF	TRBV15	TRBJ1-1
ASTQGLRNTGELF	TRBV5-8	TRBJ2-2
ASGYREKLF	TRBV6-1	TRBJ1-4
ASSLRAGADAEKLF	TRBV7-6	TRBJ1-4
ASSQDVRGRYGYT	TRBV4-1	TRBJ1-2
ASSWRGDRGYEKLF	TRBV7-9	TRBJ1-4
ASSPYQGETQY	TRBV27	TRBJ2-5
ASSSGQTNQPQH	TRBV5-6	TRBJ1-5
ASSPRNRVNYGYT	TRBV19	TRBJ1-2
ASSKTSGGIDTQY	TRBV2	TRBJ2-3
ASSPAQARGYT	TRBV5-1	TRBJ1-2
ASSLDGGSYNEQF	TRBV7-2	TRBJ2-1
ASSLGGLGARDGYT	TRBV5-6	TRBJ1-2
ASTEETARAF	TRBV2	TRBJ1-1
ASSQPGTQNTEAF	TRBV4-1	TRBJ1-1
ASSQGPGGPRGKPEAF	TRBV4-1	TRBJ1-1